Below are 11 T cell receptor beta chains sequenced from a single sample in a study of graft-versus-host responses after intestinal transplantation (dated by TCRdb to the early 2020s). To prepare the library, the immunoSEQ multiplex PCR assay was applied. TCRdb retrieved this table from immuneACCESS and kept in-frame rearrangements only. Not all clones are present; in checked studies, unresolved V genes account for under half, and no reason is known for the remainder. This sample has over 10,000 clones in its table, and approximately 84% of those were observed once. The ten largest clonotypes hold roughly a quarter of the sample. Sequencing used PBMCs, obtained after intestinal transplantation. Receptors originate from a human patient who received an intestinal transplant, so some T cells may come from the graft donor.

The rearrangement joins TRBV6-5 to TRBJ2-4; D not certain. Germline assignment: CDR1 MNHEY and CDR2 SVGAGI. This CDR3 spans 14 amino acids. Trimming cost V 5 bases and J 0 bases, with 8 bases left between them. CDR3 DNA: TGTGCCAGCAGTAGGAGTCTAGCCAAAAACATTCAGTACTTC. This codes for CASSRSLAKNIQYF.

The V call is TRBV5-1, the J call TRBJ2-7, with TRBD1 identical over 7 bases. Trimming at V came to 5 bases and at J to 1 base, leaving 6 bases not matched to a gene. The CDR3 has 14 residues. Germline CDR1 reads SGHRS; CDR2 reads YFSETQ. The CDR3 DNA follows: TGCGCCAGCAGTCGGGACAGCTCATCCTACGAGCAGTACTTC. Translating gives CASSRDSSSYEQYF.

The V and J genes are TRBV6-5 and TRBJ2-1; 7 bases agree with TRBD1. Trimming cost V 7 bases and J 6 bases; bases outside gene matches: 12. The CDR3 has 15 residues. Germline V gene sequence: CDR1 MNHEY, CDR2 SVGAGI. CDR3 region: CASNWVAGGGNEQFF. The DNA for the CDR3 is TGTGCCAGCAATTGGGTGGCAGGGGGTGGCAATGAGCAGTTCTTC.

This clone was found a few times. This chain uses TRBV27 with TRBJ1-1, with D unclear. In germline, CDR1 is MNHEY, CDR2 SMNVEV (reference sequence). Trimming removed 0 bases from V and 8 bases from J, with 10 bases in between. The CDR3 is made up of 13 amino acids. DNA of the CDR3: TGTGCCAGCAGTTTATCGCAGCGCTCCGAAGCTTTCTTT. Encoded protein: CASSLSQRSEAFF.

For this clone: This sample includes further DNA sequences coding for the same CDR3. This sequence joins TRBV4-1 and TRBJ2-7; TRBD2 aligns across 8 bases. V was clipped by 5 bases and J by 0 bases; unmatched bases: 3. CDR1 is MGHRA, CDR2 YSYEKL, per germline. The CDR3 is 14 residues long. In nucleotides, the CDR3 is TGCGCCAGCAGCTTGACTAGCGACTCCTACGAGCAGTACTTC. This sequence encodes CASSLTSDSYEQYF.

This clone appeared a few times. This chain links TRBV30 with TRBJ1-1; 10 positions match TRBD1. There are 14 residues in the CDR3. CDR1 GTSNPN and CDR2 SVGIG come from the germline V gene (reference sequence). J lost 4 bases, V lost 2 bases, and 4 bases had no gene match. CDR3: CAWSRDRGRTEAFF. The CDR3 bases are TGTGCCTGGAGTCGGGACAGGGGCCGCACTGAAGCTTTCTTT.

The V call is TRBV21-1, the J call TRBJ2-5; the tabulated D call, TRBD2, remains unverified against the DNA. TRBJ2-7 explains the end of the DNA better; the J call may be wrong. TRBV21-1 is a pseudogene locus. The CDR3 totals 13 residues. As DNA, the CDR3 is TGTGCCAGCAGCAAGGGAAGCGGTTACGAGCAGTACTTC. Encoded protein: CASSKGSGYEQYF.

The sample holds one count of this clone. This chain connects TRBV29-1 to TRBJ2-7, with a tentative D call TRBD1 (6 bases). Germline lookup yields CDR1 SQVTM and CDR2 ANQGSEA. The V gene lost 4 bases and the J gene lost 2 bases, with 15 bases spanning the gap. The CDR3 is 14 residues long. Here the CDR3 reads CSVVRGTGTYEQYF. The CDR3 DNA reads as TGCAGCGTTGTTAGGGGGACGGGTACCTACGAGCAGTACTTC.

The chain employs TRBV5-1 and TRBJ1-5; tentatively, D is TRBD1 (5 bases). The CDR3 spans 12 residues. Trimming pared 0 bases from V and 9 bases from J, leaving 7 bases between. Germline assignment: CDR1 SGHRS and CDR2 YFSETQ. CDR3 DNA: TGCGCCAGCAGCTTGGGGCAGGGGCCCCAGCATTTT. Translating gives CASSLGQGPQHF. Based on the CDR3 plus reference TRBV5-1 and TRBJ1-5, the full variable domain is KAGVTQTPRYLIKTRGQQVTLSCSPISGHRSVSWYQQTPGQGLQFLFEYFSETQRNKGNFPGRFSGRQFSNSRSEMNVSTLELGDSALYLCASSLGQGPQHFGDGTRLSIL.

V and J are TRBV6-6 and TRBJ1-5; the match to TRBD1 covers 7 bases. This CDR3 is 16 amino acids long. CDR1 and CDR2 (germline): MNHNY, SVGAGI (reference sequence). Trimming at V came to 6 bases and at J to 2 bases, leaving 10 bases not matched to a gene. The CDR3 protein is CASRLRQGRGNQPQHF. The CDR3 bases are TGTGCCAGCAGACTTAGACAGGGTCGGGGCAATCAGCCCCAGCATTTT.

This clone occurred once. The chain employs TRBV2 and TRBJ2-1; D remains unclear. V shed 2 bases and J shed 3 bases, with 5 bases lying between them. Germline values: CDR1 SNHLY, CDR2 FYNNEI. CDR3 length: 13 residues. Here the CDR3 DNA reads TGTGCCAGCAGTGAATACAGCTACAATGAGCAGTTCTTC. Translating it yields CASSEYSYNEQFF.